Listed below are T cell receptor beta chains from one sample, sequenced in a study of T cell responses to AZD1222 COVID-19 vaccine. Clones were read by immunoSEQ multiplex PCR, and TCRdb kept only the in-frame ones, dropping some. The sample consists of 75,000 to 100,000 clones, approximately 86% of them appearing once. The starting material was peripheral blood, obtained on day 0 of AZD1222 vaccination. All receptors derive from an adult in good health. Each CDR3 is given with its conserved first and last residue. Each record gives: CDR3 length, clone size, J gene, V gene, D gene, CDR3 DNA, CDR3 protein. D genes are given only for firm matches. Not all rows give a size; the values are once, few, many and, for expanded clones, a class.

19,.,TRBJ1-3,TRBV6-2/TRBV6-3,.,TGTGCCAGCAGTTACTCTACCCGGCCAGGGAAAGACTCTGGAAACACCATATATTTT,CASSYSTRPGKDSGNTIYF
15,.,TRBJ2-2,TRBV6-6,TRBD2,TGTGCCAGCAGTCGGGGACTAGCGGCCACCGGGGAGCTGTTTTTT,CASSRGLAATGELFF
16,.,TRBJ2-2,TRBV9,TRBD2,TGTGCCAGCAGCGTAGGATTCGCGGGAGATACCGGGGAGCTGTTTTTT,CASSVGFAGDTGELFF
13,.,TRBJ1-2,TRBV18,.,TGTGCCAGCTCACCAAGGGAAAACTATGGCTACACCTTC,CASSPRENYGYTF
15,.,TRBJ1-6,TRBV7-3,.,TGTGCCAGCAGCCGAGGACAGAGCGTCGACTCACCCCTCCACTTT,CASSRGQSVDSPLHF
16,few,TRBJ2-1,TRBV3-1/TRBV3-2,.,TGTGCCAGCAGCCGAACTTACCCTAGCCCCTACAATGAGCAGTTCTTC,CASSRTYPSPYNEQFF
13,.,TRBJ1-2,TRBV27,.,TGTGCCAGCAGTGATGGAAGAAACTATGGCTACACCTTC,CASSDGRNYGYTF
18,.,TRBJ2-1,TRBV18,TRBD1,TGTGCCAGCTCACCACTCAGCCCGGGACAGAGGCTCTACAATGAGCAGTTCTTC,CASSPLSPGQRLYNEQFF
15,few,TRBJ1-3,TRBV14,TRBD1,TGTGCCAGCAGCCAGACAGGGGCCTCTGGAAACACCATATATTTT,CASSQTGASGNTIYF
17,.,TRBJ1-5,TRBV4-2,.,TGTGCCAGCAGCCAAGTTAACGGGGGCGTTAGCAATCAGCCCCAGCATTTT,CASSQVNGGVSNQPQHF
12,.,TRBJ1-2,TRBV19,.,TGTGCCAGTAGTCCCGGGAACTATGGCTACACCTTC,CASSPGNYGYTF
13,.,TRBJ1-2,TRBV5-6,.,TGTGCCAGCAGCTTGGGACTCCTCTATGGCTACACCTTC,CASSLGLLYGYTF
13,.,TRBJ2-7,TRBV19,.,TGTGCCAGTAGTGGAGGACAGAACTACGAGCAGTACTTC,CASSGGQNYEQYF
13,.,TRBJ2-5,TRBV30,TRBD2,TGTGCCCATAACCGGGGGGACCAAGAGACCCAGTACTTC,CAHNRGDQETQYF
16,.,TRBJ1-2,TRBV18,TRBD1,TGTGCCAGCTCACCAAACGACGGCCAGGGGGCTGGGGGCTACACCTTC,CASSPNDGQGAGGYTF
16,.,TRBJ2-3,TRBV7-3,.,TGTGCCAGCAGCCCCCCCCGGGCGCGTAGCACAGATACGCAGTATTTT,CASSPPRARSTDTQYF
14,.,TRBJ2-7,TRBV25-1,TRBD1,TGTGCCAGCAGTAGGACAGGGAGCTCCTACGAGCAGTACTTC,CASSRTGSSYEQYF
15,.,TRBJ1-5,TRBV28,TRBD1,TGTGCCAGCAGTCCACAGGGGGGAGGCAATCAGCCCCAGCATTTT,CASSPQGGGNQPQHF
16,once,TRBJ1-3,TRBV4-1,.,TGCGCCAGCAGCCAAGAGGAGACATCCGGCTTGGCCACCATATATTTT,CASSQEETSGLATIYF
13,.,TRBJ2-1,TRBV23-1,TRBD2,TGCGCCAGGGCGGGAGAAATCCTTAGTGAGCAGTTCTTC,CARAGEILSEQFF
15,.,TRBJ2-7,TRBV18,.,TGTGCCAGCTCACCACGGCAGGGGCTTACCTACGAGCAGTACTTC,CASSPRQGLTYEQYF
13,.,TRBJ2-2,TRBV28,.,TGTGCCAGCAGTCCGACTACCACCGGGGAGCTGTTTTTT,CASSPTTTGELFF
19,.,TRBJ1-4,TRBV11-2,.,TGTGCCAGCAGCCAAGTTTTCCCGGACTCCTGGTTTACTAATGAAAAACTGTTTTTT,CASSQVFPDSWFTNEKLFF
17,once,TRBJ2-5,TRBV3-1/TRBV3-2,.,TGTGCCAGCAGCCACCCTCTTGGTCTAGTCGGCCAAGAGACCCAGTACTTC,CASSHPLGLVGQETQYF
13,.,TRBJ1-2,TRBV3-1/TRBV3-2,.,TGTGCCAGCAGCCAACCCGACAGGCCTGGCTACACCTTC,CASSQPDRPGYTF
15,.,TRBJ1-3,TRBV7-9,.,TGTGCCAGCAGCAGGAACCCCGATACCGGGAACACCATATATTTT,CASSRNPDTGNTIYF
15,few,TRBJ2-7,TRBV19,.,TGTGCCAGTAGTCCTTGGGACGTTGGATCCTACGAGCAGTACTTC,CASSPWDVGSYEQYF
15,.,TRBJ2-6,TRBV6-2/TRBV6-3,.,TGTGCCAGCAGTTACGGGGGGTCCGGGGCCAACGTCCTGACTTTC,CASSYGGSGANVLTF
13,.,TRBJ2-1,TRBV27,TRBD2,TGTGCCAGCAGTGGGACTAGGGGACATGAGCAGTTCTTC,CASSGTRGHEQFF
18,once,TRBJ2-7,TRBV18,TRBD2,TGTGCCAGCTCACCAAAGGGGGGGACTAGCCCGAGCTCCTACGAGCAGTACTTC,CASSPKGGTSPSSYEQYF
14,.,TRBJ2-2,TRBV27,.,TGTGCCAGCAGAATGACGGCGAACACCGGGGAGCTGTTTTTT,CASRMTANTGELFF
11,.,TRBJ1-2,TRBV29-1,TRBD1,TGCAGCGTATCGGACAGGGCTGGCTACACCTTC,CSVSDRAGYTF
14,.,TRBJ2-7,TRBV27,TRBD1,TGTGCCAGCAGTTTATCCGGGACAGGGTACGAGCAGTACTTC,CASSLSGTGYEQYF
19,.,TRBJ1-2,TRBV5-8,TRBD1,TGTGCCAGCAGCTCGCCATACGCTGCAGGGGGAAGAGCTAACTATGGCTACACCTTC,CASSSPYAAGGRANYGYTF
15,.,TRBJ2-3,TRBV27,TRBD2,TGTGCCAGCACCCTAGCGGGAGATGAGACAGATACGCAGTATTTT,CASTLAGDETDTQYF
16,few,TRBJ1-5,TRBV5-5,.,TGTGCCAGCAGCTTGTATCAGGGCGCGGGCAATCAGCCCCAGCATTTT,CASSLYQGAGNQPQHF
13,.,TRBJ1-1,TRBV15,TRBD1,TGTGCCACCAGTCGGACAGGGAACACTGAAGCTTTCTTT,CATSRTGNTEAFF
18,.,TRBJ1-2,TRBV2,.,TGTGCCAGCACCGTATCCCTCATATTAATTCGCCCAAACTATGGCTACACCTTC,CASTVSLILIRPNYGYTF
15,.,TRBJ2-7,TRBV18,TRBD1,TGTGCCAGCTCACAAGGACAGGGGTGGTCCTACGAGCAGTACTTC,CASSQGQGWSYEQYF
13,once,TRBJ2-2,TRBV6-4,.,TGTGCCAGCAGTGACACAAACACCGGGGAGCTGTTTTTT,CASSDTNTGELFF
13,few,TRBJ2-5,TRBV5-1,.,TGCGCCAGCAGCCTTGGACAGCAAGAGACCCAGTACTTC,CASSLGQQETQYF
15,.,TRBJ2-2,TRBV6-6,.,TGTGCCAGCAGTTCCCACTTGGGGGACACCGGGGAGCTGTTTTTT,CASSSHLGDTGELFF
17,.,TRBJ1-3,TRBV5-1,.,TGCGCCAGCAGCTTGGACTGGAGGGCGGACTCTGGAAACACCATATATTTT,CASSLDWRADSGNTIYF
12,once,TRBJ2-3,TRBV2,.,TGTGCCAGCAGGTTCGGGGGAGATACGCAGTATTTT,CASRFGGDTQYF
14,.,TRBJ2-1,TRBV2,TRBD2,TGTGCCAGCAGTGAAGAGCGGGGGGCCAATGAGCAGTTCTTC,CASSEERGANEQFF
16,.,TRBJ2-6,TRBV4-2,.,TGTGCCAGCAGCCACTCCGGTCAGACTGGGGCCAACGTCCTGACTTTC,CASSHSGQTGANVLTF
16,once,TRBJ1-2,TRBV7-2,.,TGTGCCAGCACCATTACCTTAGGACTAGGTTTCGGTGGCTACACCTTC,CASTITLGLGFGGYTF
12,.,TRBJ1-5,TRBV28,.,TGTGCCAGCAGTTTACCGAATCAGCCCCAGCATTTT,CASSLPNQPQHF
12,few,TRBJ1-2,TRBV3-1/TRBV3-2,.,TGTGCCAGCAGCGAAACAAAGGGCGGCTACACCTTC,CASSETKGGYTF
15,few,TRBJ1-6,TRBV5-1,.,TGCGCCAGCAGCTTAAACACTGACAGGAGTTCACCCCTCCACTTT,CASSLNTDRSSPLHF
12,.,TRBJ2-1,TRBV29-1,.,TGCAGCGTTGTCCCCCGGGTAGATGAGCAGTTCTTC,CSVVPRVDEQFF
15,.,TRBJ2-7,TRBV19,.,TGTGCCAGTAGTTTAGCAGCCCTCGGATTCTACGAGCAGTACTTC,CASSLAALGFYEQYF